This T cell receptor beta chain was obtained from a study of PD-L1 blockade in urothelial cancer. Spike-ins of synthetic TCR analog templates went into each PCR. Using immunoSEQ multiplex PCR, the repertoire was profiled, and TCRdb retains in-frame clones only, with some absent. The sample has roughly 120,000 clones, about four fifths seen once. Between the trimmed V and J ends, which lost 4 bases and 4 bases, there was a span of 13 bases. The CDR3 is 15 residues long. Germline V CDR1 and CDR2: LNHDA, SQIVND (reference sequence). As to time point: pretreatment peripheral blood. The receptor was isolated from a man aged 45 to 65 with urothelial cancer. The gene calls are TRBV19 and TRBJ2-2; tentatively, D is TRBD1 (6 bases). The source material was PBMCs, sampled around atezolizumab (anti-PD-L1) treatment. The CDR3 nucleotides are TGTGCCAGTAGTAGACAGGAGGCCCCCACCGGGGAGCTGTTTTTT. Encoded protein: CASSRQEAPTGELFF.